The rows below give T cell receptor beta chains drawn from one sample of a study of blood T cell repertoires in COVID-19. TCRdb keeps only in-frame clones here, not all; method: immunoSEQ multiplex PCR. The sample has a few hundred thousand clones; about four fifths are singletons. The sample was PBMCs or T cells enriched from blood (not recorded which). These receptors were obtained from a woman aged 40 to 55 who had recovered from COVID-19. Both conserved end residues are part of each CDR3. A D gene is named only where the DNA matches it firmly. A row's size may be missing; if present it is once, few, many or a size class.

>TRBJ2-2|TRBV5-1|NA|TRBD2
TGCGCCAGCAGCCAGTTAGCGGGAGGGCCCGGCGGGGAGCTGTTTTTT
CASSQLAGGPGGELFF
>TRBJ2-1|TRBV27|once|TRBD1
TGTGCCAGCAGCCGACGGACAGGGGGCGGACTGGGAGGGGAGTTCTTC
CASSRRTGGGLGGEFF
>TRBJ1-1|TRBV29-1|NA|NA
TGCAGCGTCCTTCGAGGGACAGAAGCTTTCTTT
CSVLRGTEAFF
>TRBJ2-7|TRBV7-2|NA|TRBD2
TGTGCCAGCAGCTTAGAAGCGGGAGGCTACGAGCAGTACTTC
CASSLEAGGYEQYF
>TRBJ2-2|TRBV3-1/TRBV3-2|NA|TRBD2
TGTGCCAGCAGCCCAACAGTAGCGGGTTCAGGGGAGCTGTTTTTT
CASSPTVAGSGELFF
>TRBJ2-1|TRBV24-1|once|TRBD2
TGTGCCACCAGTGATCCCCCTAGCGGGAGGAATCCCAATGAGCAGTTCTTC
CATSDPPSGRNPNEQFF
>TRBJ2-1|TRBV7-9|NA|TRBD2
TGTGCCAGCAGCTCGATAGTGAACCTAGCGGGAGTGACAAATGAGCAGTTCTTC
CASSSIVNLAGVTNEQFF
>TRBJ2-1|TRBV7-2|NA|NA
TGTGCCAGCACCTCCACCGGGAGTCGGTCCTACAATGAGCAGTTCTTC
CASTSTGSRSYNEQFF
>TRBJ2-1|TRBV10-3|NA|NA
TGTGCCATCAGCAGCGGAGCGCCCGAGCAGTTCTTC
CAISSGAPEQFF
>TRBJ1-1|TRBV5-4|NA|NA
TGTGCCAGCAGCCAACACAGAAGAGATGACATTGAAGCTTTCTTT
CASSQHRRDDIEAFF
>TRBJ2-2|TRBV28|NA|NA
TGTGCCAGCAGTGCAACAACAGTGAACACCGGGGAGCTGTTTTTT
CASSATTVNTGELFF
>TRBJ1-4|TRBV5-1|NA|NA
TGCGCCAGCAGGCCGACAGGCGATAATGAAAAACTGTTTTTT
CASRPTGDNEKLFF
>TRBJ1-1|TRBV5-6|NA|TRBD1
TGTGCCAGCAGCTACGGACAGGGAAACACTGAAGCTTTCTTT
CASSYGQGNTEAFF
>TRBJ1-1|TRBV7-3|NA|NA
TGTGCCAGCAGCTCCCAGGGTGGGACTGAAGCTTTCTTT
CASSSQGGTEAFF
>TRBJ2-3|TRBV2|NA|NA
TGTGCCAGCAGTGAAGGGGTCATGGACTGGGCGTATTTT
CASSEGVMDWAYF
>TRBJ1-1|TRBV5-8|NA|TRBD1
TGTGCCAGCAGCTTGGCGAGAGGGACAGGGATGATCGTTGAAGCTTTCTTT
CASSLARGTGMIVEAFF
>TRBJ2-3|TRBV5-1|NA|NA
TGCGCCAGCAGATCGTTTTCGCAGACAGATACGCAGTATTTT
CASRSFSQTDTQYF
>TRBJ1-4|TRBV19|NA|NA
TGTGCCAGTAGTATAGCCGGCGGGACTAATGAAAAACTGTTTTTT
CASSIAGGTNEKLFF
>TRBJ1-4|TRBV6-5|NA|NA
TGTGCCAGCATGCGCGGGGTGGGTGAAAAACTGTTTTTT
CASMRGVGEKLFF
>TRBJ2-2|TRBV7-2|NA|TRBD2
TGTGCCAGCAGCTTATGGGCTAGCGGGAGTTGGTCCGGGGAGCTGTTTTTT
CASSLWASGSWSGELFF
>TRBJ2-1|TRBV25-1|few|NA
TGTGCCAGCAGGAGGAACAATGAGCAGTTCTTC
CASRRNNEQFF
>TRBJ1-2|TRBV3-1/TRBV3-2|NA|NA
TGTGCCAGCAGCCAAGATAGAAAAGGGGGATGGGATGGCTACACCTTC
CASSQDRKGGWDGYTF
>TRBJ1-4|TRBV7-2|NA|NA
TGTGCCAGCAGCTTAAGAGGGGGGGGGATTAATGAAAAACTGTTTTTT
CASSLRGGGINEKLFF
>TRBJ2-1|TRBV7-2|NA|NA
TGTGCCAGCAGCTTAGCTATTGTGAATGAGCAGTTCTTC
CASSLAIVNEQFF
>TRBJ2-3|TRBV4-1|NA|TRBD1
TGCGCCAGCAGCCAAGCGCCATACGACAGGGGGTCAGATACGCAGTATTTT
CASSQAPYDRGSDTQYF
>TRBJ1-2|TRBV2|NA|NA
TGTGCCAGCAGTGAGGAGGGGATTTCCAACTATGGCTACACCTTC
CASSEEGISNYGYTF
>TRBJ1-1|TRBV5-1|NA|NA
TGCGCCAGCAGCTTGCAGGAAAACACTGAAGCTTTCTTT
CASSLQENTEAFF
>TRBJ1-5|TRBV29-1|NA|NA
TGCAGCGTTGAGGCTGGGTCTTGGGGACACCAACATCGAGAGAGCAATCAGCCCCAGCATTTT
CSVEAGSWGHQHRESNQPQHF
>TRBJ2-5|TRBV11-3|NA|TRBD1
TGTGCCAGCAGATTCAGGACAGGGAGGGAGACCCAGTACTTC
CASRFRTGRETQYF
>TRBJ1-1|TRBV10-3|few|TRBD1
TGTGCCATCAGTGGCGGGACAGGACAGGCAACTGAAGCTTTCTTT
CAISGGTGQATEAFF
>TRBJ2-1|TRBV6-5|NA|NA
TGTGCCAGCAGTCCTACGGTGGTTGGGCAGTTCTTC
CASSPTVVGQFF
>TRBJ2-1|TRBV10-1|NA|NA
TGCGCCAGCAGCCCTGACAGTTCTCTAGATGAGCAGTTCTTC
CASSPDSSLDEQFF
>TRBJ2-1|TRBV7-9|NA|NA
TGTGCCAGCAGCTTATGGCGGAGGAGGGCCTACAATGAGCAGTTCTTC
CASSLWRRRAYNEQFF
>TRBJ2-1|TRBV27|NA|NA
TGTGCCAGCTTTACTAGCTCCTTAAAGCAGTTCTTC
CASFTSSLKQFF
>TRBJ1-1|TRBV5-4|NA|NA
TGTGCCAGCAGCCTCGTGGGGCCGGAGAACACTGAAGCTTTCTTT
CASSLVGPENTEAFF
>TRBJ2-5|TRBV18|NA|TRBD1
TGTGCCAGCTCAGTCGGGACAGCACAAGAGACCCAGTACTTC
CASSVGTAQETQYF
>TRBJ1-5|TRBV3-1/TRBV3-2|NA|TRBD1
TGTGCCAGCAGCCCCGGGACAGGGGTCTTCAATCAGCCCCAGCATTTT
CASSPGTGVFNQPQHF
>TRBJ2-3|TRBV15|NA|NA
TGTGCCACCAGCACCGGGACTGCGACTAGCACAGATACGCAGTATTTT
CATSTGTATSTDTQYF
>TRBJ2-5|TRBV18|once|NA
TGTGCCAGCTCACCTCAGGGGCGCGAGACCCAGTACTTC
CASSPQGRETQYF
>TRBJ1-2|TRBV25-1|NA|NA
TGTGCCAGCAGTGGACGACAGGCCGATGGCTACACCTTC
CASSGRQADGYTF